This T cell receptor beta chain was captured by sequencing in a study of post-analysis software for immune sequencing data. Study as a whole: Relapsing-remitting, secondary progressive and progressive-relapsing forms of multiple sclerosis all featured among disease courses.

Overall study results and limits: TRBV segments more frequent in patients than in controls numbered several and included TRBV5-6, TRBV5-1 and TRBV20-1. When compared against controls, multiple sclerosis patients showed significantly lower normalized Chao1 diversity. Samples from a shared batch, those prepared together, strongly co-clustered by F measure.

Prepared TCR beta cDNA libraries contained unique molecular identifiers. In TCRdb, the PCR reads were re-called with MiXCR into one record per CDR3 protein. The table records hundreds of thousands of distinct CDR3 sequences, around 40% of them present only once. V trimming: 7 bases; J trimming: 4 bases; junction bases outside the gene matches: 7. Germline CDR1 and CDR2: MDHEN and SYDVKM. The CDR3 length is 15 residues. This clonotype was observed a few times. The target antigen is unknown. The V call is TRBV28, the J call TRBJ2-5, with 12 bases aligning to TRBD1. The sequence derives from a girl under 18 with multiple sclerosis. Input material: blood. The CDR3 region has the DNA TGTGCCAGCACAGCCGGGACAGGGGGCGGAGAGACCCAGTACTTC. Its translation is CASTAGTGGGETQYF.